Each of the 7 T cell receptor beta chains below was sequenced from the same sample in a study of metastatic and nonmetastatic thyroid tumors. Until they underwent thyroid surgery, no patient had received any treatment. TCRdb re-processed the PCR reads through MiXCR. The table lists about 15,000 clones, more than 20% of them singletons. The sample comprised tumor tissue. All receptors derive from a female donor with papillary thyroid cancer or a benign thyroid nodule (not recorded which). Some clones in this sample may be carry-over from other donors' samples.

The chain carries TRBV5-1 and TRBJ1-1; D is possibly TRBD1 (6 bases). V lost 0 bases to trimming and J lost 6 bases, with 15 bases between them. Germline V gives CDR1 SGHRS, CDR2 YFSETQ. The CDR3 loop spans 15 amino acids. CDR3 nucleotides: TGCGCCAGCAGCTTGGTATCGGGGGGCGGTTCTGAAGCTTTCTTT. Amino acids: CASSLVSGGGSEAFF.

This clone was detected many times. This chain links TRBV5-6 with TRBJ2-7; D might be TRBD2 (6 bases). The germline CDR1 and CDR2 sequences are SGHDT and YYEEEE. The CDR3 runs 15 residues. Trimming took 3 bases from V and 2 from J, leaving 15 bases between them. This CDR3 reads CASSSQGLGAYEQYF. CDR3 bases: TGTGCCAGCAGCTCCCAGGGACTGGGGGCCTACGAGCAGTACTTC.

This clone has just a few counts. This rearrangement joins TRBV6-1 to TRBJ2-7; the match to TRBD2 covers 12 bases. From germline, CDR1 is MNHNS and CDR2 SASEGT. The J segment lost 3 bases and the V segment lost 5 bases, leaving 2 bases of the junction unmatched. This CDR3 spans 14 amino acids. CDR3: CASSPGLAGYEQYF. For the CDR3, the DNA is TGTGCCAGCAGTCCGGGACTAGCGGGCTACGAGCAGTACTTC.

With respect to this clone: A junction end diverges from the germline sequence, so it may reflect a read error. The chain couples TRBV6-1 to TRBJ1-3, with unresolved D. This CDR3 has 13 residues. Germline CDR1 MNHNS, CDR2 SASEGT. The CDR3 bases are TGTGCCAGCAGTGAAGATATGGGAAACACCGTATATTTT. It codes for CASSEDMGNTVYF.

The rearrangement links TRBV12-3 or TRBV12-4 to TRBJ2-3, with D possibly matching TRBD2 (5 bases). The CDR3 is 16 residues long. Trimming took off 5 bases at V and 2 bases at J, with 17 bases between the two ends. CDR3 amino acids: CASSPIRQRLTDTQYF. The CDR3 DNA reads as TGTGCCAGCAGTCCCATACGTCAGCGGCTCACAGATACGCAGTATTTT.

Worth noting for this clone: One end of the junction varies from germline; a read error may be responsible. The sample carries other DNA sequences with the same CDR3. The J gene is TRBJ1-4, the V gene TRBV5-1; 8 positions match TRBD1. CDR1 is SGHRS and CDR2 is YFSETQ in the germline V gene. The CDR3 totals 14 residues. DNA for the CDR3: TGCGCCAGCAGCCTTGGACAGGGATTTGAAAAACTGTTTTTC. This encodes CASSLGQGFEKLFF. Complete variable domain (other parts from reference TRBV5-1 and TRBJ1-4): KAGVTQTPRYLIKTRGQQVTLSCSPISGHRSVSWYQQTPGQGLQFLFEYFSETQRNKGNFPGRFSGRQFSNSRSEMNVSTLELGDSALYLCASSLGQGFEKLFFGSGTQLSVL.

This clone was seen more than once but under ten times. V is TRBV6-2 or TRBV6-3 and J is TRBJ1-2; tentative D call: TRBD1 (6 bases). The V end lost 7 bases, the J end lost 8 bases, and 23 bases lay between the germline ends. Germline V CDR1 and CDR2: MNHEY, SVGEGT. There are 15 residues in the CDR3. CDR3 DNA: TGTGCCAGCAACACACAGGGCGCGATGAATTCGGGCTACACCTTC. Its protein product is CASNTQGAMNSGYTF.